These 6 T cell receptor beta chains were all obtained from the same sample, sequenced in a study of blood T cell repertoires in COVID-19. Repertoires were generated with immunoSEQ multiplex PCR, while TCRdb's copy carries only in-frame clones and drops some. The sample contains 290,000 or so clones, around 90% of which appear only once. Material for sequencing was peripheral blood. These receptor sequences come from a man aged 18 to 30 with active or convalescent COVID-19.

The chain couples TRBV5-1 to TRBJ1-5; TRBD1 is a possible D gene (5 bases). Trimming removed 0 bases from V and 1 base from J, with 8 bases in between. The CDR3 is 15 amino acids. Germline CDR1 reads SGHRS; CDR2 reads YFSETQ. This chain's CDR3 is CASSLAGGSNQPQHF. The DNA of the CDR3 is TGCGCCAGCAGCTTGGCCGGGGGGAGCAATCAGCCCCAGCATTTT. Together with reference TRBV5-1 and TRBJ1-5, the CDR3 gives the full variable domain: KAGVTQTPRYLIKTRGQQVTLSCSPISGHRSVSWYQQTPGQGLQFLFEYFSETQRNKGNFPGRFSGRQFSNSRSEMNVSTLELGDSALYLCASSLAGGSNQPQHFGDGTRLSIL.

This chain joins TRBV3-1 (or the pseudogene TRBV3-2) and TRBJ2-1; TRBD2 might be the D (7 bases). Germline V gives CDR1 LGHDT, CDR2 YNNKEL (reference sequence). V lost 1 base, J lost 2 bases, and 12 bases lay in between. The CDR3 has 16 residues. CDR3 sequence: CASSQGVGGPYNEQFF. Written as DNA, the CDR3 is TGTGCCAGCAGCCAAGGAGTGGGGGGGCCCTACAATGAGCAGTTCTTC.

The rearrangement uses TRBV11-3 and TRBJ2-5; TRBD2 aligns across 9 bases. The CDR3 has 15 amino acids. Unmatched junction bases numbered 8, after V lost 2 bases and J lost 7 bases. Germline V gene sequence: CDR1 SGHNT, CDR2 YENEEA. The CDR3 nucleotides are TGTGCCAGCAGCTTAACAGCGGGGGGCTATGGGACCCAGTACTTC. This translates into CASSLTAGGYGTQYF.

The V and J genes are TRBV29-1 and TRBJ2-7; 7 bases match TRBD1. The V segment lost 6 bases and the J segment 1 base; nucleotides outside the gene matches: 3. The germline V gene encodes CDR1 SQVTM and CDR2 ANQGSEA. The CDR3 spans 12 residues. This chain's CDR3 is CSVWTGSYEQYF. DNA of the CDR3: TGCAGCGTCTGGACAGGTTCCTACGAGCAGTACTTC.

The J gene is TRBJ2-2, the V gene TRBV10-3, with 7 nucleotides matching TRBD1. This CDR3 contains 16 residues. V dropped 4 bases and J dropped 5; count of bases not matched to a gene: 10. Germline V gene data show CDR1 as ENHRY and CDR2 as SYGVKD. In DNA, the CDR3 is TGTGCCATCAGTGTTCATCTGGGACAGATAACCGGGGAGCTGTTTTTT. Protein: CAISVHLGQITGELFF.

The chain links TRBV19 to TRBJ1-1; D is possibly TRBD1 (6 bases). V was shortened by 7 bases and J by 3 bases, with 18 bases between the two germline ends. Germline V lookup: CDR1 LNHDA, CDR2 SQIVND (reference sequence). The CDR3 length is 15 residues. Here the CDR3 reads CASTSYGGAHTEAFF. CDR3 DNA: TGTGCCAGTACTTCATATGGGGGGGCGCACACTGAAGCTTTCTTT.